The T cell receptor beta chain under discussion was sequenced for a study of OX40 agonist ivuxolimab in advanced cancers. Some clones are missing from TCRdb's copy, which holds only in-frame ones; the method was immunoSEQ multiplex PCR. The sample carries 77,000 or so clones, around 83% recorded once. Trimming left V 2 bases short and J 2 bases short, with 9 bases between. Germline V CDR1 and CDR2: MNHEY, SMNVEV (reference sequence). The CDR3 extends over 14 amino acids. The chain couples TRBV27 to TRBJ1-2; D gene ambiguous. The source was CD4+ or CD8+ T cells sorted from blood, collected in a trial of the OX40 agonist ivuxolimab. This clonotype originated in an adult with an advanced solid tumor such as melanoma, head and neck, liver or kidney cancer. CDR3 coding DNA: TGTGCCAGCAGTTTAAATCCCAAAAACTATGGCTACACCTTC. Protein product: CASSLNPKNYGYTF.